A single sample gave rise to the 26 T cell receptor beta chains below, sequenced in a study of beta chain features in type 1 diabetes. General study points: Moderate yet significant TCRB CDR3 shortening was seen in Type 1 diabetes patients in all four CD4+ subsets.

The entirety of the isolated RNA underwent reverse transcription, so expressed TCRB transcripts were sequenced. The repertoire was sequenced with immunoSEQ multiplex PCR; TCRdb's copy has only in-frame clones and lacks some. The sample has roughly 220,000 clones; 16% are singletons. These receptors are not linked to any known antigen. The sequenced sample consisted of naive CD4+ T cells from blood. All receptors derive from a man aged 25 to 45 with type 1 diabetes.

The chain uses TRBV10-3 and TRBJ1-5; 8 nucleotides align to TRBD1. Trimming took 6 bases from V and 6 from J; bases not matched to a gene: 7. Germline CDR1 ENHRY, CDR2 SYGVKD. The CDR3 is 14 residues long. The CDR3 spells CAIRGQEEGQPQHF. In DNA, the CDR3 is TGTGCCATCAGGGGACAGGAGGAAGGTCAGCCCCAGCATTTT.

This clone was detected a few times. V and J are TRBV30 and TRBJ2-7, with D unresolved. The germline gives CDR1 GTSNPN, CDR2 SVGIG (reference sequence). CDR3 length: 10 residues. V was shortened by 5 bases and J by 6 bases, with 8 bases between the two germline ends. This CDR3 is CAWGMGEQYF. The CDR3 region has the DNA TGTGCCTGGGGGATGGGCGAGCAGTACTTC.

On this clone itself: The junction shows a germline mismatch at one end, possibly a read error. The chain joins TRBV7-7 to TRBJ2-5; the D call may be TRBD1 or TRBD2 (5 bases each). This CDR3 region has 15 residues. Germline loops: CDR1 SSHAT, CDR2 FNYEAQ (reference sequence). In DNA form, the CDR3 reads TGTGCTAGCAGCTTAGCCGGGACGGAGCAAGAGACCCAGTACTTC. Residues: CASSLAGTEQETQYF.

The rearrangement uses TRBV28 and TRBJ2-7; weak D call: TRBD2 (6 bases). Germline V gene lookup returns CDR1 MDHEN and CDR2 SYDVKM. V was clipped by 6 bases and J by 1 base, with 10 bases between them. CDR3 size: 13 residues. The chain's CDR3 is CASRSGTSYEQYF. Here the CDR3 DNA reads TGTGCCAGCAGGTCCGGGACTTCCTACGAGCAGTACTTC.

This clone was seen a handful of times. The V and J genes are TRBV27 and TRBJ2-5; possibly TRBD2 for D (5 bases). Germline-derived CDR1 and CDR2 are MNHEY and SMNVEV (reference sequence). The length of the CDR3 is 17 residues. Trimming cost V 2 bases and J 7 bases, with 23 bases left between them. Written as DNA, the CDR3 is TGTGCCAGCAGTTTAACGGGGTGGCACAACTCGGGCGGGACCCAGTACTTC. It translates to CASSLTGWHNSGGTQYF.

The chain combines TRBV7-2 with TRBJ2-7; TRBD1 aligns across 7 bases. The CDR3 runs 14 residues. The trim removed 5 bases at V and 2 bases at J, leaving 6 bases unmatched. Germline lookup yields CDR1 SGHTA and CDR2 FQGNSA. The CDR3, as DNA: TGTGCCAGCAGCACCCGACAGGGCACCTACGAGCAGTACTTC. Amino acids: CASSTRQGTYEQYF.

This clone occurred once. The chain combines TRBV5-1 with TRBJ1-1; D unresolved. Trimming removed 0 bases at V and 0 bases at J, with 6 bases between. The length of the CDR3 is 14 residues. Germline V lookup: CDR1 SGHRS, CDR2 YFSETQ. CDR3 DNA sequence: TGCGCCAGCAGCTTGGCGCTCTTGAACACTGAAGCTTTCTTT. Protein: CASSLALLNTEAFF.

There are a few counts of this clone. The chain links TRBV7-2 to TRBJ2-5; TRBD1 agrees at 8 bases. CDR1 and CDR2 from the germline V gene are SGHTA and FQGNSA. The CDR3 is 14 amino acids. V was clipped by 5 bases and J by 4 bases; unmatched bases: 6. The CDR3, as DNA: TGTGCCAGCAGCGCAGACAGGGGACGAGAGACCCAGTACTTC. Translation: CASSADRGRETQYF.

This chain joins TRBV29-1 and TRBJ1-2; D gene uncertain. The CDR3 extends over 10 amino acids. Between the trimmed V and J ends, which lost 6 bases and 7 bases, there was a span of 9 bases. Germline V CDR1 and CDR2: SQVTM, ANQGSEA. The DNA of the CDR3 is TGCAGCGTCAGTACTGGTGGCTACACCTTC. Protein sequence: CSVSTGGYTF. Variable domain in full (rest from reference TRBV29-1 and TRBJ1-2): SAVISQKPSRDICQRGTSLTIQCQVDSQVTMMFWYRQQPGQSLTLIATANQGSEATYESGFVIDKFPISRPNLTFSTLTVSNMSPEDSSIYLCSVSTGGYTFGSGTRLTVV.

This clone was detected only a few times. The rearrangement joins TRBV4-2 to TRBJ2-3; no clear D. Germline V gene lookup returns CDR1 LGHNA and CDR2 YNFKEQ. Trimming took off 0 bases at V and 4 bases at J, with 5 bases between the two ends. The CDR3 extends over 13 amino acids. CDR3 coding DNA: TGTGCCAGCAGCCAAGACACGCCAGATACGCAGTATTTT. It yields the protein CASSQDTPDTQYF.

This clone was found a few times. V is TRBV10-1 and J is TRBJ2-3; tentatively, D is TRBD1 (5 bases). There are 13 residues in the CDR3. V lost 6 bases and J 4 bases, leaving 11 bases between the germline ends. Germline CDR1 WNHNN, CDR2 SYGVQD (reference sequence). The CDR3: CASRDIVPDTQYF. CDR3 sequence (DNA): TGCGCCAGCAGGGACATAGTCCCAGATACGCAGTATTTT.

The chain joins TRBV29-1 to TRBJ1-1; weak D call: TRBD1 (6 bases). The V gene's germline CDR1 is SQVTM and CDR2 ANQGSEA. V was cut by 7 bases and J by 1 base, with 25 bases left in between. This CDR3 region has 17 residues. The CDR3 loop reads CSALQGYSLSPNTEAFF. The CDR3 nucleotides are TGCAGCGCACTACAGGGATATTCTTTGTCCCCGAACACTGAAGCTTTCTTT.

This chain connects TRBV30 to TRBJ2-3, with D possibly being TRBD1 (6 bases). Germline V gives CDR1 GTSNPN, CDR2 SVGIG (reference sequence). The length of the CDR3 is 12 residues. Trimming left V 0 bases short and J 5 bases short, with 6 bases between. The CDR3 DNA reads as TGTGCCTGGAGTGTACAGGGAGATACGCAGTATTTT. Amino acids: CAWSVQGDTQYF.

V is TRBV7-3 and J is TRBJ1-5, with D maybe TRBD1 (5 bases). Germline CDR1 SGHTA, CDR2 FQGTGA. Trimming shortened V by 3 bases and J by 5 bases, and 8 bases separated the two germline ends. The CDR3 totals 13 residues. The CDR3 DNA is TGTGCCAGCAGCTTGGGACCCGATCAGCCCCAGCATTTT. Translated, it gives CASSLGPDQPQHF.

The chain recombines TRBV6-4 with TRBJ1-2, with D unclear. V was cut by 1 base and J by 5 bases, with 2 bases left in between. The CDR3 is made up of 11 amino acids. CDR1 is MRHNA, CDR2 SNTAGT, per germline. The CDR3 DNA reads TGTGCCAGCAGTGACTTTTATGGCTACACCTTC. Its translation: CASSDFYGYTF.

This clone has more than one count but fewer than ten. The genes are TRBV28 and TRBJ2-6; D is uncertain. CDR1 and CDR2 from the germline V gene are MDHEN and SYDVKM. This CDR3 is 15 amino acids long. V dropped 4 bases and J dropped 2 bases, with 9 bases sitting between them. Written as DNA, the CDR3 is TGTGCCAGCAGTTCCGCCGGTACTGGGGCCAACGTCCTGACTTTC. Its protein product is CASSSAGTGANVLTF.

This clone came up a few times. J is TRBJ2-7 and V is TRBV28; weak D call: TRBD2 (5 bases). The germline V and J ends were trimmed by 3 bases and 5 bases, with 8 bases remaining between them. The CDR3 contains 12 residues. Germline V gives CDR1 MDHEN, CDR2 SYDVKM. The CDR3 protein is CASSFMEDEQYF. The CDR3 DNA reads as TGTGCCAGCAGTTTCATGGAGGACGAGCAGTACTTC.

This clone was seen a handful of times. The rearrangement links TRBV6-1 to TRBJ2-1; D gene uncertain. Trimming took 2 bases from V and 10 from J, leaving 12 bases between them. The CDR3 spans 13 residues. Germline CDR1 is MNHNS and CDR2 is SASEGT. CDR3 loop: CASSERPGVEQFF. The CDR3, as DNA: TGTGCCAGCAGTGAAAGGCCGGGCGTAGAGCAGTTCTTC.

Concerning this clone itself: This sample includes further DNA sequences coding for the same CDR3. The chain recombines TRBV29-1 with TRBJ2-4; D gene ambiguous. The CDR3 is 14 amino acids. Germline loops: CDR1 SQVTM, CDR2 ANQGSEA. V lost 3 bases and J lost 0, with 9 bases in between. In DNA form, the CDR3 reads TGCAGCGTTGAGTCCAGGCTAGCCAAAAACATTCAGTACTTC. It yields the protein CSVESRLAKNIQYF.

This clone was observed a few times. The CDR3 region is CASSQEGGRNDGTQYF. The CDR3 DNA sequence: TGTGCCAGCAGCCAAGAGGGTGGGAGAAACGATGGGACCCAGTACTTC. The chain has TRBV4-2 and TRBJ2-5; tentative D call: TRBD2 (5 bases). There are 16 residues in the CDR3. Trimming removed 0 bases at V and 7 bases at J, with 18 bases between. Germline CDR1 is LGHNA and CDR2 is YNFKEQ.

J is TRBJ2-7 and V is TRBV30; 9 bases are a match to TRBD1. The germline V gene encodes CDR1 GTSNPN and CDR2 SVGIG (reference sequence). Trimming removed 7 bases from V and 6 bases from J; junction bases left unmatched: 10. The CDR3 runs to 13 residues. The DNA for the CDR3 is TGTGCCTCATCGACAGGGGGAGGTGGCGAGCAGTACTTC. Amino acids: CASSTGGGGEQYF.

The CDR3 DNA reads as TGTGCCAGCAGCTTGGGACTGATTGCTAATGAAAAACTGTTTTTT. It yields the protein CASSLGLIANEKLFF. This chain links TRBV7-8 with TRBJ1-4; D may be TRBD1 (5 bases). The V end lost 3 bases, the J end lost 3 bases, and 11 bases lay between the germline ends. CDR1 and CDR2 from the germline V gene are SGHVS and FQNEAQ. CDR3 length: 15 residues. Full variable domain (missing parts from reference TRBV7-8 and TRBJ1-4): GAGVSQSPRYKVAKRGQDVALRCDPISGHVSLFWYQQALGQGPEFLTYFQNEAQLDKSGLPSDRFFAERPEGSVSTLKIQRTQQEDSAVYLCASSLGLIANEKLFFGSGTQLSVL.

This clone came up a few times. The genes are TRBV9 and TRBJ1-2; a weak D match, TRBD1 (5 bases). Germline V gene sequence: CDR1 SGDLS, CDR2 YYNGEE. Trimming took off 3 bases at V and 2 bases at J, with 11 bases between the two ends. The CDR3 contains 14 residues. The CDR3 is CASSALTENYGYTF. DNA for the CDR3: TGTGCCAGCAGCGCTTTGACAGAGAACTATGGCTACACCTTC.

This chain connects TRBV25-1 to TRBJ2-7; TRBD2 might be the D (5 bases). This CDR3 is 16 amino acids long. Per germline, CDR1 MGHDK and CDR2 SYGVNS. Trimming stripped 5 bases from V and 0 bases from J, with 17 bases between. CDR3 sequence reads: CASSLESGIYSYEQYF. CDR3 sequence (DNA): TGTGCCAGCAGTCTAGAGAGCGGCATATACTCCTACGAGCAGTACTTC.

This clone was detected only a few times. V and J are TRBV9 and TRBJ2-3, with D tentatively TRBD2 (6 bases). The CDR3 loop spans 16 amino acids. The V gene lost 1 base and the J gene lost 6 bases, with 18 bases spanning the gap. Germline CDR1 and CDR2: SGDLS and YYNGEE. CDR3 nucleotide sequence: TGTGCCAGCAGCGTACGGGGAGGAGGGTTGGCGGATACGCAGTATTTT. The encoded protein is CASSVRGGGLADTQYF.

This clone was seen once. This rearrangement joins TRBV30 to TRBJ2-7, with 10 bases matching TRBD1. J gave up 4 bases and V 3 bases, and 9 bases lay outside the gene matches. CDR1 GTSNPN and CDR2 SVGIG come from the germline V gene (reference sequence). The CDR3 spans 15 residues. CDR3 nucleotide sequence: TGTGCCTGGAGGGATTCGGGACAGGGGAAGTACGAGCAGTACTTC. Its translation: CAWRDSGQGKYEQYF.